Listed here are 23 T cell receptor beta chains from one sample, sequenced in a study of OX40 agonist ivuxolimab in advanced cancers. Sequencing used immunoSEQ multiplex PCR; TCRdb keeps in-frame clones, though not all of them. The sample contains roughly 23,000 clones, almost 85% of which appear only once. This specimen was CD4+ or CD8+ T cells sorted from blood, taken in a trial of the OX40 agonist ivuxolimab. The receptors here all came from an adult with an advanced solid tumor such as melanoma, head and neck, liver or kidney cancer.

The rearrangement joins TRBV20-1 to TRBJ2-7; the D gene is possibly TRBD2 (5 bases). The CDR3 consists of 11 residues. Germline V gives CDR1 DFQATT, CDR2 SNEGSKA (reference sequence). Trimming removed 6 bases at V and 7 bases at J, with 13 bases between. The CDR3 is CSASRRGEQYF. The CDR3 region has the DNA TGCAGTGCGTCCCGACGGGGTGAGCAGTACTTC.

The chain is built from TRBV9 and TRBJ1-1; the D gene is possibly TRBD1 (6 bases). Trimming removed 3 bases at V and 1 base at J, with 13 bases between. Germline assignment: CDR1 SGDLS and CDR2 YYNGEE. The CDR3 totals 15 residues. CDR3 residues: CASSAGRGPNTEAFF. DNA for the CDR3: TGTGCCAGCAGCGCCGGCAGGGGACCGAACACTGAAGCTTTCTTT.

This chain uses TRBV6-5 with TRBJ2-1, with a possible D match to TRBD2 (6 bases). CDR1 is MNHEY, CDR2 SVGAGI, per germline. CDR3 length equals 15 residues. Trimming took 2 bases from V and 6 from J, leaving 14 bases between them. The CDR3 DNA is TGTGCCAGCAGTTACGGCACGGGAGAGGGCAATGAGCAGTTCTTC. Residues: CASSYGTGEGNEQFF.

The genes are TRBV27 and TRBJ2-7; D possibly uses TRBD1 or TRBD2 (5 bases each). Germline V gene sequence: CDR1 MNHEY, CDR2 SMNVEV (reference sequence). The CDR3 is 13 amino acids. V gave up 7 bases and J gave up 6 bases, with 16 bases separating them. CDR3 in DNA: TGTGCCAGCAATACCGGGACGCCGGGCGAGCAGTACTTC. Protein sequence: CASNTGTPGEQYF.

This chain links TRBV27 with TRBJ2-3; the match to TRBD2 covers 15 bases. CDR1 is MNHEY, CDR2 SMNVEV, per germline (reference sequence). After removal of 5 bases from V and 3 bases from J, the junction contained 3 bases not matched to a gene. This CDR3 has 16 residues. CDR3 nucleotides: TGTGCCAGCAGTCAGGGACTAGCGGGGGGAACAGATACGCAGTATTTT. This sequence encodes CASSQGLAGGTDTQYF.

The chain uses TRBV29-1 and TRBJ1-2; a weak D match, TRBD1 (5 bases). Germline loops: CDR1 SQVTM, CDR2 ANQGSEA. V was pared by 4 bases and J by 5 bases, with 23 bases between. The CDR3 loop spans 16 amino acids. The CDR3 loop reads CSVGFPQGGIRYGYTF. The CDR3 DNA reads as TGCAGCGTTGGATTTCCCCAGGGAGGTATTCGGTATGGCTACACCTTC.

This clone was counted only a few times. This chain connects TRBV4-2 to TRBJ1-5; no reliable D call. This CDR3 has 12 amino acids. Between the trimmed V and J ends, which lost 0 bases and 6 bases, there was a span of 3 bases. Per germline, CDR1 LGHNA and CDR2 YNFKEQ. CDR3 in DNA: TGTGCCAGCAGCCAAGATGGTCAGCCCCAGCATTTT. This codes for CASSQDGQPQHF.

This clone was picked up one time. The CDR3 nucleotides read TGTGCCAGCAGTTTGTCACTGGAGTCCGAGCAGTACTTC. Translated: CASSLSLESEQYF. V is TRBV27 and J is TRBJ2-7; D is unresolved. The germline V and J ends were trimmed by 3 bases and 6 bases, with 12 bases remaining between them. This CDR3 contains 13 residues. Germline-derived CDR1 and CDR2 are MNHEY and SMNVEV (reference sequence).

This clone was seen a handful of times. The genes are TRBV7-6 and TRBJ1-5, with D perhaps matching TRBD1 (6 bases). Per the germline V gene, CDR1 is SGHVS and CDR2 is FNYEAQ. This CDR3 has 15 residues. V lost 2 bases and J 3 bases, leaving 11 bases between the germline ends. The CDR3 DNA sequence: TGTGCCAGCAGCTTATCAGGGGCAAACAATCAGCCCCAGCATTTT. This encodes CASSLSGANNQPQHF.

The V gene is TRBV5-6, the J gene TRBJ2-3; 9 bases are shared with TRBD1. This CDR3 is 15 amino acids long. With 3 bases clipped from V and 4 bases from J, the junction kept 6 bases outside the gene matches. Germline V gene data show CDR1 as SGHDT and CDR2 as YYEEEE. CDR3 DNA sequence: TGTGCCAGCAGCTGGGACAGGGCAGATGCAGATACGCAGTATTTT. This sequence encodes CASSWDRADADTQYF. Full variable domain (remainder filled in from reference TRBV5-6 and TRBJ2-3): DAGVTQSPTHLIKTRGQQVTLRCSPKSGHDTVSWYQQALGQGPQFIFQYYEEEERQRGNFPDRFSGHQFPNYSSELNVNALLLGDSALYLCASSWDRADADTQYFGPGTRLTVL.

The genes are TRBV9 and TRBJ2-2, with D perhaps TRBD1 (6 bases). The ends were cut back, 4 bases at V and 5 bases at J, with 18 bases in the middle. This CDR3 has 16 residues. Germline V gives CDR1 SGDLS, CDR2 YYNGEE. The CDR3 reads CASSTSGDRRTGELFF. CDR3 DNA sequence: TGTGCCAGCAGCACCAGCGGAGACAGGAGAACCGGGGAGCTGTTTTTT.

V is TRBV14 and J is TRBJ1-1; 10 bases agree with TRBD1. The CDR3 has 16 amino acids. Unmatched junction bases numbered 12, after V lost 7 bases and J lost 4 bases. CDR1 is SGHDN, CDR2 FVKESK, per germline. The CDR3 loop reads CASTLPGQGGSTEAFF. The CDR3 DNA reads as TGTGCCAGCACCCTACCTGGACAGGGGGGGAGCACTGAAGCTTTCTTT.

This chain connects TRBV2 to TRBJ2-7; TRBD2 matches at 8 bases. Germline CDR1 and CDR2: SNHLY and FYNNEI. The CDR3 runs to 14 residues. The V and J ends lost 8 bases and 3 bases, in that order; junction bases with no gene match: 9. The CDR3 reads CASQSGRSIYEQYF. In DNA form, the CDR3 reads TGTGCCAGCCAGAGCGGGAGAAGTATCTACGAGCAGTACTTC.

This chain links TRBV28 with TRBJ2-1, with 7 positions matching TRBD2. The CDR3 loop spans 17 amino acids. V gave up 5 bases and J gave up 3 bases; unmatched junction bases: 13. Germline lookup yields CDR1 MDHEN and CDR2 SYDVKM. This chain's CDR3 is CASSPPPQRESYNEQFF. CDR3 in DNA: TGTGCCAGCAGTCCACCCCCGCAGCGGGAAAGCTACAATGAGCAGTTCTTC.

The rearrangement links TRBV2 to TRBJ1-2, with a weak D call TRBD1 (6 bases). Germline CDR1 reads SNHLY; CDR2 reads FYNNEI. Trimming took 0 bases from V and 6 from J, leaving 23 bases between them. CDR3 length: 18 residues. The CDR3 reads CASSEALAGDIRIDGYTF. In DNA, the CDR3 is TGTGCCAGCAGTGAAGCGCTGGCAGGGGACATTCGAATAGATGGCTACACCTTC.

The V and J genes are TRBV14 and TRBJ1-5; 10 nucleotides match TRBD1. V was clipped by 4 bases and J by 3 bases; unmatched bases: 3. The CDR3 runs 15 residues. Looked up from germline, CDR1 is SGHDN and CDR2 is FVKESK. The CDR3 DNA reads as TGTGCCAGCAGCCTGGGACAGGGGATCAATCAGCCCCAGCATTTT. Residues: CASSLGQGINQPQHF.

The chain couples TRBV29-1 to TRBJ2-7, with 8 positions matching TRBD2. The CDR3 runs to 16 residues. Germline CDR1 and CDR2: SQVTM and ANQGSEA. V lost 3 bases, J lost 3 bases, and 13 bases stayed unmatched. CDR3 DNA: TGCAGCGTTGAGCCTCTGGGACCAACTAGCGGCTACGAGCAGTACTTC. This encodes CSVEPLGPTSGYEQYF.

CDR3 loop: CASSFLKRGKDTQYF. Here the CDR3 DNA reads TGTGCCAGCAGTTTCCTGAAGCGGGGGAAAGATACGCAGTATTTT. The chain is built from TRBV6-1 and TRBJ2-3; TRBD2 matches at 8 bases. Trimming took 5 bases from V and 5 from J; bases not matched to a gene: 9. Germline V CDR1 and CDR2: MNHNS, SASEGT. The length of the CDR3 is 15 residues.

About this clone: One end of the junction varies from germline; a read error may be responsible. J is TRBJ1-2 and V is TRBV13; TRBD1 aligns across 7 bases. The germline V gene has CDR1 PRHDT and CDR2 FYEKMQ (reference sequence). CDR3 length equals 14 residues. The CDR3 DNA reads as TGTGCCAGCAGCCTAGGACAGGTGGGCTATGGCTACACCTTC. Translating gives CASSLGQVGYGYTF.

This clone was picked up one time. The rearrangement links TRBV5-1 to TRBJ2-3; 10 positions match TRBD1. Germline V lookup: CDR1 SGHRS, CDR2 YFSETQ. The length of the CDR3 is 15 residues. The J segment lost 4 bases and the V segment lost 5 bases, leaving 7 bases of the junction unmatched. For the CDR3, the DNA is TGCGCCAGCAGACCCCGGGACAGGGGCGCAGATACGCAGTATTTT. Translating it yields CASRPRDRGADTQYF.

V gene TRBV5-1 combines with J gene TRBJ2-5; 10 positions agree with TRBD1. V lost 0 bases to trimming and J lost 4 bases; unmatched junction nucleotides: 9. The germline CDR1 and CDR2 sequences are SGHRS and YFSETQ. The CDR3 spans 17 residues. CDR3 region: CASSLDTDRGRLETQYF. CDR3 DNA sequence: TGCGCCAGCAGCTTGGATACCGACAGGGGGCGCCTAGAGACCCAGTACTTC.

The chain is built from TRBV5-4 and TRBJ1-2; TRBD1 might be the D (6 bases). The CDR3 is 15 residues long. Germline CDR1 SGHNT, CDR2 YYREEE (reference sequence). Trimming removed 4 bases from V and 5 bases from J, with 18 bases in between. The CDR3 coding sequence is TGTGCCAGCAGCCCGAACGGGGGCAATCGGTATGGCTACACCTTC. Protein sequence: CASSPNGGNRYGYTF.

CDR3 in amino acids: CASSVAGNTGELFF. The DNA of the CDR3 is TGTGCCAGCAGCGTAGCTGGGAACACCGGGGAGCTGTTTTTT. The chain carries TRBV9 and TRBJ2-2; D ambiguous. The V gene lost 0 bases and the J gene lost 1 base, with 4 bases spanning the gap. The germline gives CDR1 SGDLS, CDR2 YYNGEE. This CDR3 is 14 amino acids long.